These 13 T cell receptor beta chains came from one sample sequenced in a study of blood T cells in healthy people across ages. A sample-barcoded 5' primer and a J-beta primer mix were used in a second PCR of about 7 to 11 cycles. TCRdb itself ran the 5' RACE reads through MiXCR, one entry per CDR3 protein. Here the sample spans hundreds of thousands of distinct CDR3 sequences, roughly 43% being singletons. Sequencing input: blood. Source of these receptors: a man older than 75 in good health.

The chain uses TRBV5-1 and TRBJ1-2; D unclear. This CDR3 region has 14 residues. Germline CDR1 is SGHRS and CDR2 is YFSETQ. Trimming removed 3 bases at V and 5 bases at J, with 14 bases between. This CDR3 reads CASSSLGGIYGYTF. As DNA, the CDR3 is TGCGCCAGCAGCTCCCTTGGTGGGATATATGGCTACACCTTC.

The chain couples TRBV9 to TRBJ2-1, with 8 bases fitting TRBD2. The ends lost 0 bases at V and 10 bases at J; junction bases unmatched: 6. The CDR3 spans 14 residues. Germline V lookup: CDR1 SGDLS, CDR2 YYNGEE. The CDR3 reads CASSVAGGAYEQFF. The CDR3 DNA is TGTGCCAGCAGCGTAGCCGGGGGGGCCTACGAGCAGTTCTTC.

The rearrangement joins TRBV20-1 to TRBJ2-1; possibly TRBD2 for D (7 bases). This CDR3 comprises 14 residues. CDR1 is DFQATT and CDR2 is SNEGSKA in the germline V gene (reference sequence). V was shortened by 1 base and J by 5 bases, with 12 bases between the two germline ends. CDR3 in amino acids: CSARVRGGDNEQFF. The DNA for the CDR3 is TGCAGTGCTAGAGTAAGGGGGGGCGACAATGAGCAGTTCTTC.

This rearrangement joins TRBV3-1 to TRBJ2-4; 14 nucleotides agree with TRBD2. Germline values: CDR1 LGHDT, CDR2 YNNKEL (reference sequence). This CDR3 contains 15 residues. After removal of 4 bases from V and 13 bases from J, the junction contained 9 bases not matched to a gene. CDR3: CASSPTGTSGGEQYF. Here the CDR3 DNA reads TGTGCCAGCAGCCCGACTGGGACTAGCGGGGGTGAACAGTACTTC.

The rearrangement joins TRBV28 to TRBJ2-5, with D possibly being TRBD2 (5 bases). The tail of the sequence fits TRBJ2-7 better, so the J call may be wrong. The CDR3 consists of 15 residues. Germline V CDR1 and CDR2: MDHEN, SYDVKM. CDR3 DNA sequence: TGTGCCAGCAGTTCCGGTGCAGCGGTAGAATACGAGCAGTACTTC. This encodes CASSSGAAVEYEQYF.

Comments on this clonotype: Germline and junction disagree at one end, which may indicate a read error. The chain joins TRBV4-2 to TRBJ2-3; 7 bases align to TRBD2. Germline V gene lookup returns CDR1 LGHNA and CDR2 YNFKEQ. The CDR3 runs 16 residues. The CDR3 protein is CASGQGGGGVEDTQYF. The CDR3 nucleotides read TGTGCCAGCGGCCAAGGCGGCGGGGGAGTTGAGGATACGCAGTATTTT.

This sequence joins TRBV20-1 and TRBJ2-5; 8 bases fit TRBD2. CDR3 length: 17 amino acids. With V trimmed by 0 bases and J by 2 bases, 11 bases remained unmatched. The germline CDR1 and CDR2 sequences are DFQATT and SNEGSKA (reference sequence). This chain's CDR3 is CSARDPLSGGYQETQYF. DNA for the CDR3: TGCAGTGCTAGAGACCCGCTAAGCGGGGGATATCAAGAGACCCAGTACTTC.

The chain combines TRBV12-3 or TRBV12-4 with TRBJ2-5; D may be TRBD2 (5 bases). The CDR3 extends over 15 amino acids. Trimming shortened V by 8 bases and J by 5 bases, and 21 bases separated the two germline ends. The CDR3 protein is CASVGGSSFGETQYF. DNA for the CDR3: TGTGCCAGCGTTGGTGGGAGTAGCTTCGGGGAGACCCAGTACTTC.

The chain couples TRBV11-1 to TRBJ2-5; TRBD2 matches at 9 bases. CDR3 size: 15 residues. In germline, CDR1 is SGHAT, CDR2 FQDESV (reference sequence). The V gene end was trimmed by 5 bases and the J gene end by 4 bases; junction bases not matched to a gene: 8. The CDR3: CASSPSGREGETQYF. In DNA, the CDR3 is TGTGCCAGCAGCCCATCCGGGCGGGAGGGAGAGACCCAGTACTTC.

This clonotype was seen ten or more times. The genes are TRBV3-1 and TRBJ2-5, with 7 bases fitting TRBD1. V shed 8 bases, J shed 1 base, and the junction held 10 bases outside the gene matches. This CDR3 spans 15 amino acids. Germline values: CDR1 LGHDT, CDR2 YNNKEL (reference sequence). CDR3 nucleotide sequence: TGTGCCAGCCAAGAGGGGGACAGATTCCAAGAGACCCAGTACTTC. It specifies CASQEGDRFQETQYF.

This clonotype showed up just a few times. V and J are TRBV4-3 and TRBJ1-5; D not resolved. Germline values: CDR1 LGHNA, CDR2 YSLEER. V dropped 0 bases and J dropped 6 bases, with 6 bases sitting between them. The CDR3 loop spans 13 amino acids. The CDR3 nucleotides are TGCGCCAGCAGCCAAGATTCGGGTCAGCCCCAGCATTTT. This codes for CASSQDSGQPQHF.

Remarks on this clonotype: A much larger clone lies a single base off, so this may be a read error. The chain carries TRBV11-2 and TRBJ2-7; 7 bases agree with TRBD2. The germline V gene encodes CDR1 SGHAT and CDR2 FQNNGV. CDR3 length: 12 residues. DNA of the CDR3: TGTGCGAGCGGCGGGGGATCCTACGAGCGGTACTTC. This codes for CASGGGSYERYF.

This clonotype was found a few times. This sequence joins TRBV29-1 and TRBJ2-1, with 12 bases identical to TRBD2. Germline V gives CDR1 SQVTM, CDR2 ANQGSEA. J was trimmed by 3 bases and V by 6 bases; bases with no gene match: 6. The CDR3 contains 15 residues. CDR3 in amino acids: CSVTASGRGYNEQFF. CDR3 nucleotides: TGCAGCGTGACCGCTAGCGGGAGGGGCTACAATGAGCAGTTCTTC.